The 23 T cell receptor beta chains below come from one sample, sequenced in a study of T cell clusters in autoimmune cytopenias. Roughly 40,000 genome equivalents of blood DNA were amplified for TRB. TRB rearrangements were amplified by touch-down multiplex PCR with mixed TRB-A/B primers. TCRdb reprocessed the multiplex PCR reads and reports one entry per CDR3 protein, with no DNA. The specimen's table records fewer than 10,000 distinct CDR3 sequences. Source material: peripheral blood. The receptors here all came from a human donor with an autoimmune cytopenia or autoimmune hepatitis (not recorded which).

The CDR3 sequence is CASSRFGGGNQPQHF. The V gene is TRBV19, the J gene TRBJ1-5; TCRdb proposes TRBD1, but this gene call is untestable without DNA. Germline V lookup: CDR1 LNHDA, CDR2 SQIVND (reference sequence). This CDR3 region has 15 residues.

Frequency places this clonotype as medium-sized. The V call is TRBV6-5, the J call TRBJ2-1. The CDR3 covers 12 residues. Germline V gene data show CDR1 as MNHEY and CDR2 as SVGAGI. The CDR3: CASRPSHNEQFF.

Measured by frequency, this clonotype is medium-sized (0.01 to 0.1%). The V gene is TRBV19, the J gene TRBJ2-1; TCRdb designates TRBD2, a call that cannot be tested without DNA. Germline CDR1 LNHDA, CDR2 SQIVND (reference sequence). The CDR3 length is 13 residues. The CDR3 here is CASRTGTSNEQFF.

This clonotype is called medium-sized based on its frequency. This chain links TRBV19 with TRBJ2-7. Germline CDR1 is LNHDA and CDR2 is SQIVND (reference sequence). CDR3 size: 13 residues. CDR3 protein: CASSIRGTYEQYF. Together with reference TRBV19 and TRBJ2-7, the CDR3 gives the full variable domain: DGGITQSPKYLFRKEGQNVTLSCEQNLNHDAMYWYRQDPGQGLRLIYYSQIVNDFQKGDIAEGYSVSREKKESFPLTVTSAQKNPTAFYLCASSIRGTYEQYFGPGTRLTVT.

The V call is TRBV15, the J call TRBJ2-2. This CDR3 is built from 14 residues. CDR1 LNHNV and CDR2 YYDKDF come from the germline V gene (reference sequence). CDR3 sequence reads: CATSQLSNTGGLFF.

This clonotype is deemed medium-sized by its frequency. The CDR3 loop reads CASSLNPGTDTQYF. V and J are TRBV7-6 and TRBJ2-3. Germline assignment: CDR1 SGHVS and CDR2 FNYEAQ. CDR3 size: 14 residues.

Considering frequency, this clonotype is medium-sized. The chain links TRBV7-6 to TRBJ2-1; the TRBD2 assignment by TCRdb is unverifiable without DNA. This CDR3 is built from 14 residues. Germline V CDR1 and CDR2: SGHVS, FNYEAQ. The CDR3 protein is CASSLPGLHNEQFF. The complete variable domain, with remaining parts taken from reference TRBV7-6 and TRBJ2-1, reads GAGVSQSPRYKVTKRGQDVALRCDPISGHVSLYWYRQALGQGPEFLTYFNYEAQQDKSGLPNDRFSAERPEGSISTLTIQRTEQRDSAMYRCASSLPGLHNEQFFGPGTRLTVL.

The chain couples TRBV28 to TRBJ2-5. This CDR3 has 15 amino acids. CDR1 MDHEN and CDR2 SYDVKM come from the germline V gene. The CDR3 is CASSSLLVGQETQYF.

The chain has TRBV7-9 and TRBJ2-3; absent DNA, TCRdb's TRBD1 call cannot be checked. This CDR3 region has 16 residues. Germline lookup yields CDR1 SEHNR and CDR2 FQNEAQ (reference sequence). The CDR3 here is CASSPGQGVPTDTQYF.

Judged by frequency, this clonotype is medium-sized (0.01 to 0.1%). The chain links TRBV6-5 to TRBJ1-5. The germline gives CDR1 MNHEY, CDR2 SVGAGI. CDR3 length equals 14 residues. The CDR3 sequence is CASSASWGNQPQHF.

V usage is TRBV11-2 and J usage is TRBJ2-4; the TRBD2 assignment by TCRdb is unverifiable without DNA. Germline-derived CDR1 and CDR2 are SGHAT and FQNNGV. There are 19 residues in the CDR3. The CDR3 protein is CASSLGPGLAGMSKNIQYF.

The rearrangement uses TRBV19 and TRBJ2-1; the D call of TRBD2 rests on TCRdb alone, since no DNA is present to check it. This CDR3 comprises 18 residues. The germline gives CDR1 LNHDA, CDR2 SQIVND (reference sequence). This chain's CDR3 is CASSIGSGGNYGRNEQFF. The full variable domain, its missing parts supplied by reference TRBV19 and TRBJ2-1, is DGGITQSPKYLFRKEGQNVTLSCEQNLNHDAMYWYRQDPGQGLRLIYYSQIVNDFQKGDIAEGYSVSREKKESFPLTVTSAQKNPTAFYLCASSIGSGGNYGRNEQFFGPGTRLTVL.

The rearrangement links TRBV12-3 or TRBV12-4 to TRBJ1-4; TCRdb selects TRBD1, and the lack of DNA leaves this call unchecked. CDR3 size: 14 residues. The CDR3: CASSLGTGPEKLFF.

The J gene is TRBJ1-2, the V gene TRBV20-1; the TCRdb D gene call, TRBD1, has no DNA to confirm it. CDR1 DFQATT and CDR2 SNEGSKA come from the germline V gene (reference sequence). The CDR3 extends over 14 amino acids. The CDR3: CSASRYQGVHGYTF.

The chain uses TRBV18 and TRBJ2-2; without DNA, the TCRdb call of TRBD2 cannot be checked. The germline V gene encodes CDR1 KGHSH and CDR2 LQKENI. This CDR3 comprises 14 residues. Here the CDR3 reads CASSPRPEGGELFF.

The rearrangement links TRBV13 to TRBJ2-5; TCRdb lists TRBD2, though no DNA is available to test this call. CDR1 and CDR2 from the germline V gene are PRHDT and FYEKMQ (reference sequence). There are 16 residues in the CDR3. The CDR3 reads CASSRRTSGREETQYF.

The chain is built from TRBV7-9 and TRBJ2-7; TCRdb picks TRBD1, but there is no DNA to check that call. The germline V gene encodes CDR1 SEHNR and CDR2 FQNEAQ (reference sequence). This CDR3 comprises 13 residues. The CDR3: CASSLVRDNEQYF.

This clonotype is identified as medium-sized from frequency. CDR3 region: CSVEERATSNYGYTF. V is TRBV29-1 and J is TRBJ1-2; TCRdb's D call of TRBD1 is untestable without DNA. From germline, CDR1 is SQVTM and CDR2 ANQGSEA. The CDR3 length is 15 residues.

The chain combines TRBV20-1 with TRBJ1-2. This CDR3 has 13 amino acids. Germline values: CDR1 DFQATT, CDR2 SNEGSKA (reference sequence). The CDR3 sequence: CSARWAGLNGYTF.

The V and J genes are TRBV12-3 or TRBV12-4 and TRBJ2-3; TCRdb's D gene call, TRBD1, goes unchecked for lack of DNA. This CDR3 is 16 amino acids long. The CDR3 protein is CASSLAGQGESDTQYF.

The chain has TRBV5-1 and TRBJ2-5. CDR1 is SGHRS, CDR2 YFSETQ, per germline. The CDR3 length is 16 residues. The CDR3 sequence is CASSLAPSGNQETQYF.

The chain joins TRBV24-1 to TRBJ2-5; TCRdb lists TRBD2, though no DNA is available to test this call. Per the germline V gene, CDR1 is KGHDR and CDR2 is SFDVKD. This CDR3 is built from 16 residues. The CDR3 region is CATSDPLAGSQETQYF.

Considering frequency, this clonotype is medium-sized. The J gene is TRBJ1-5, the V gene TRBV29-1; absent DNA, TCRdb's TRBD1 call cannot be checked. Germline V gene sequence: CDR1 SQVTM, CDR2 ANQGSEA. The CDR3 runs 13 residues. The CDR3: CSVVTGQDQPQHF.